The present T cell receptor (beta chain) was sequenced within a study of identical twins. This CDR3 is 17 amino acids long. From germline, CDR1 is SGHRS and CDR2 YFSETQ. Germline trimming cut 0 bases from V and 5 bases from J; bases unmatched to any gene: 8. On this clonotype itself: Its antigen is as yet unknown.

TCRdb processed the 5' RACE reads anew with MiXCR; each CDR3 protein has one entry. Of fewer than 550,000 distinct CDR3 sequences in the sample, roughly 15% were seen once. Notes on the study in general: Beta out-of-frame sequences showed weaker excess twin sharing. Models predicted too little out-of-frame TCR alpha sharing in monozygotic twins. Insertions ran lower in abundant cord blood beta clonotypes, though not in memory repertoires.

Another study also made use of these data, one on yellow fever vaccine responses in identical twins.

Sequences were obtained from CD4+ T cells sorted from blood. V usage is TRBV5-1 and J usage is TRBJ2-3, with TRBD2 matching over 11 bases. The sequence came from a woman aged 18 to 35 in good health. The CDR3 here is CASSLVLAGGPGDTQYF. The CDR3 DNA reads TGCGCCAGCAGCTTGGTTTTAGCGGGGGGGCCCGGAGATACGCAGTATTTT.